The subject of this entry is one T cell receptor beta chain. Trimming at V came to 8 bases and at J to 8 bases, leaving 3 bases not matched to a gene. The germline V gene has CDR1 LNHDA and CDR2 SQIVND (reference sequence). The CDR3 totals 12 residues. The sample originates from a study of blood T cell repertoires in COVID-19. About the research overall: Acute-phase and convalescent COVID-19 samples originated in the United States, Italy and Spain. Sources were T cells, B-cell-depleted T cells, or PBMCs; the material itself was cDNA or gDNA.

Original methodology: Amplification with reference gene primers provided the estimates of nucleated cell counts. Profiled with immunoSEQ multiplex PCR; TCRdb holds only in-frame clones, not every one. D and trimming were read from the DNA, whereas the V and J calls and clone size are those reported in that table. The data show 200,000 to 300,000 clones, over 75% seen once. This clonotype originated in a human donor in a cohort sampled during active COVID-19. Input material: peripheral blood. V usage is TRBV19 and J usage is TRBJ2-1; 10 bases fit TRBD1. CDR3 DNA: TGTGCCAGTGAGACAGGGGGCGATGAGCAGTTCTTC. This gives the protein CASETGGDEQFF.